This TCR beta chain was profiled in a study of blood T cell repertoires in COVID-19. Study-wide context: Collection of acute and convalescent COVID-19 samples took place in the United States, Italy and Spain.

CDR1 and CDR2 from the germline V gene are SNHLY and FYNNEI. This CDR3 region has 12 residues. V was shortened by 2 bases and J by 3 bases, with 5 bases between the two germline ends. In the original processing: Amplification from reference gene primers served as the basis for estimated nucleated cell counts. Using immunoSEQ multiplex PCR, the repertoire was profiled, and TCRdb retains in-frame clones only, with some absent. V and J calls plus clone size are reproduced from that table; the DNA served to infer D and trimming. This sample has about 140,000 clones, with around 84% found just once. Specimen: peripheral blood. The sequence was obtained from a human donor in a cohort sampled during active COVID-19. The gene calls are TRBV2 and TRBJ2-7; D gene uncertain. The CDR3 DNA sequence: TGTGCCAGCAGTGAAAACGGCTACGAGCAGTACTTC. Translating it yields CASSENGYEQYF.